This is a list of T cell receptor beta chains from one sample in a study of blood T cell repertoires in COVID-19. Using immunoSEQ multiplex PCR, the repertoire was profiled, and TCRdb retains in-frame clones only, with some absent. The table lists a few hundred thousand clones, around 85% of them singletons, with more than 4% in the top ten. Sequencing was done on a sample of PBMCs or T cells enriched from blood (not recorded which). Source of these receptors: a woman aged 25-40 years who had recovered from COVID-19. Both conserved end residues are trimmed from each CDR3.

v_gene	j_gene	CDR3aa
TRBV5-6	TRBJ2-5	ASSRQGLETQY
TRBV3-1/TRBV3-2	TRBJ2-5	ASSQDPPTSGLQETQY
TRBV4-1	TRBJ2-1	ASSQELISGGVGDEQF
TRBV7-2	TRBJ1-1	ASSPQGLNTEAF
TRBV28	TRBJ2-3	ASKDRSPADTQY
TRBV16	TRBJ2-7	ASGTTGGDEQY
TRBV28	TRBJ2-7	ASSLTGPYDYEQY
TRBV15	TRBJ2-1	ATSRPRQEMNEQF
TRBV5-4	TRBJ1-2	ASSLAVGVESYGYT
TRBV13	TRBJ1-2	ASSWTGTGIYGYT
TRBV28	TRBJ2-5	ASSLSLAEVEETQY
TRBV6-5	TRBJ1-5	ASSYSSGGSQPQH
TRBV5-5	TRBJ2-2	ASSLGGTDTGELF
TRBV11-2	TRBJ1-2	ASSGTKGEPSWRGYT
TRBV18	TRBJ2-7	ASSDSRLYEQY
TRBV10-3	TRBJ2-3	AISGRGVTDTQY
TRBV4-2	TRBJ2-7	ASSRTRQGDSYEQY
TRBV3-1/TRBV3-2	TRBJ1-2	ASSPAQAGGYT
TRBV6-4	TRBJ1-5	ASSGNSDMFGNQPQH
TRBV24-1	TRBJ2-1	ATSDFRLAGEDNEQF
TRBV5-1	TRBJ2-7	ASSEPGTGNYEQY
TRBV10-3	TRBJ1-1	AIREQGDATEAF
TRBV5-1	TRBJ1-1	ASRRQDMNTEAF
TRBV10-2	TRBJ2-2	ASSTSGIETGELF
TRBV5-4	TRBJ2-2	ASSLAPGQGANAGELF
TRBV5-1	TRBJ2-1	ASSLWGAGGNEQF
TRBV27	TRBJ2-7	ASRTGAGYEQY
TRBV18	TRBJ2-1	ASSPPSSGSYNEQF
TRBV19	TRBJ2-2	ASLDSGGSGELF
TRBV4-1	TRBJ2-3	ASSQGGNGDTQY
TRBV5-1	TRBJ2-6	ASSLGLAGANVLT
TRBV19	TRBJ2-5	ASSPQGNRETQY
TRBV28	TRBJ1-5	ASSGYSNQPQH
TRBV10-2	TRBJ2-7	ASTKQAITQSYEQY
TRBV28	TRBJ1-5	ASGTTGLNQPQH
TRBV28	TRBJ2-2	ASSFSGFTGELF
TRBV15	TRBJ2-6	ATREGLPLRANVLT
TRBV25-1	TRBJ1-6	ASSELRGGLYNSPLH
TRBV19	TRBJ1-2	ASSIGQGGYGYT
TRBV7-3	TRBJ2-1	ASSQGERTESDEQF
TRBV6-5	TRBJ2-7	ASSRTDNYEQY
TRBV3-1/TRBV3-2	TRBJ1-5	ASRRTGVGQPQH
TRBV5-1	TRBJ1-5	ASSLVAGGNQPQH
TRBV9	TRBJ1-2	ASSVATGRTDYGYT
TRBV29-1	TRBJ2-5	SVEPGRETQY
TRBV6-5	TRBJ2-3	ASTRTGGSIDTQY
TRBV11-2	TRBJ2-3	ASSRGGLAGDTDTQY
TRBV5-1	TRBJ1-1	ASSPRTKWGMNTEAF
TRBV7-9	TRBJ2-1	ASSSSGLAGALGEQF
TRBV12-3/TRBV12-4	TRBJ1-2	ASSLAQLYGYT
TRBV3-1/TRBV3-2	TRBJ1-5	ASSPRQGGQPQH
TRBV3-1/TRBV3-2	TRBJ2-1	ASSQANFQGDYNEQF
TRBV30	TRBJ1-1	ASGFMNTEAF
TRBV10-2	TRBJ2-2	ASTHRTGWVPGELF
TRBV6-5	TRBJ2-5	ATGTGGETQY